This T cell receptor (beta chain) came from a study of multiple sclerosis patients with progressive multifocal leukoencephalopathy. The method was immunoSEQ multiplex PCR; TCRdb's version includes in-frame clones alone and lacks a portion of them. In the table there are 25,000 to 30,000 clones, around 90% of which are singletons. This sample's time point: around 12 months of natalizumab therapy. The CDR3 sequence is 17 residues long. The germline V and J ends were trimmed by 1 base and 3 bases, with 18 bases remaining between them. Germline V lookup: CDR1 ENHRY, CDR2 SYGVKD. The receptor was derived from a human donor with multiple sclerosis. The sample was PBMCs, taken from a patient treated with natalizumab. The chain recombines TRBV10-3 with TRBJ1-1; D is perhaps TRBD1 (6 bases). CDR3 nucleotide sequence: TGTGCCATCAGTGAGTTGAGGGGGGGACTGAGAGACACTGAAGCTTTCTTT. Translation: CAISELRGGLRDTEAFF.